A single sample is the source of the 13 T cell receptor beta chains below, sequenced in a study of blood T cell repertoires in COVID-19. Clones were read by immunoSEQ multiplex PCR, and TCRdb kept only the in-frame ones, dropping some. The sample comprises a few hundred thousand clones, nearly 90% of which are singletons, and approximately 4% rests with the top ten. The sequencing input was PBMCs or T cells enriched from blood (not recorded which). Receptors originate from a woman between 18 and 29 years old with acute COVID-19.

This chain joins TRBV19 and TRBJ2-1; perhaps TRBD2 as D (5 bases). The V and J ends lost 8 bases and 2 bases respectively, with 16 bases between them. This CDR3 contains 15 residues. Per the germline V gene, CDR1 is LNHDA and CDR2 is SQIVND (reference sequence). CDR3: CASALGPWPYNEQFF. The CDR3 nucleotides are TGTGCCAGTGCACTAGGGCCATGGCCCTACAATGAGCAGTTCTTC. Combining the CDR3 with reference TRBV19 and TRBJ2-1 gives the whole variable domain DGGITQSPKYLFRKEGQNVTLSCEQNLNHDAMYWYRQDPGQGLRLIYYSQIVNDFQKGDIAEGYSVSREKKESFPLTVTSAQKNPTAFYLCASALGPWPYNEQFFGPGTRLTVL.

The rearrangement uses TRBV25-1 and TRBJ1-4, with unresolved D. Germline CDR1 is MGHDK and CDR2 is SYGVNS. CDR3 length equals 14 residues. The V end lost 6 bases, the J end lost 6 bases, and 14 bases lay between the germline ends. Written as DNA, the CDR3 is TGTGCCAGCAGCAAGCCTGGGCCGGATGAAAAACTGTTTTTT. It is translated as CASSKPGPDEKLFF.

The V call is TRBV12-2, the J call TRBJ1-2. TRBV12-2 constitutes a pseudogene. This CDR3 comprises 17 residues. The CDR3 sequence is CASRLEPRGALNYGYTF. Written as DNA, the CDR3 is TGTGCAAGTCGCTTAGAACCAAGAGGTGCCCTCAACTATGGCTACACCTTC.

The chain joins TRBV6-5 to TRBJ1-2; D is undetermined. V dropped 0 bases and J dropped 9 bases, with 8 bases sitting between them. The CDR3 runs 12 residues. Germline V CDR1 and CDR2: MNHEY, SVGAGI. CDR3 DNA: TGTGCCAGCAGTTACTCTACGGGTAGCTACACCTTC. Translation: CASSYSTGSYTF.

The chain employs TRBV28 and TRBJ2-3; D remains unclear. This CDR3 has 15 amino acids. V shed 7 bases and J shed 0 bases, with 14 bases lying between them. In germline, CDR1 is MDHEN, CDR2 SYDVKM. This CDR3 is CASKAEITSTDTQYF. The CDR3 DNA follows: TGTGCCAGCAAGGCGGAGATAACTAGCACAGATACGCAGTATTTT.

This clone showed up just a few times. The V gene is TRBV5-8, the J gene TRBJ1-6, with 9 bases aligning to TRBD1. The CDR3 runs to 14 residues. Germline loops: CDR1 SGHTS, CDR2 YDEGEE. The V and J ends lost 4 bases and 7 bases, in that order; junction bases with no gene match: 3. CDR3 DNA: TGTGCCAGCAGCCCCGACAGGGGGAATTCACCCCTCCACTTT. Residues: CASSPDRGNSPLHF.

This chain connects TRBV20-1 to TRBJ2-3, with D perhaps TRBD2 (5 bases). Germline V gene data show CDR1 as DFQATT and CDR2 as SNEGSKA (reference sequence). V lost 3 bases and J lost 3, with 16 bases in between. There are 15 residues in the CDR3. The DNA for the CDR3 is TGCAGTGCTAGTAAAGGGTGGGAGAAGACAGATACGCAGTATTTT. This sequence encodes CSASKGWEKTDTQYF.

The J gene is TRBJ1-2, the V gene TRBV6-5; D gene uncertain. This CDR3 region has 11 residues. Deletions cut 7 bases from V and 8 bases from J, with 11 bases between. From germline, CDR1 is MNHEY and CDR2 SVGAGI. The CDR3 DNA follows: TGTGCCAGCAAAGGACTGGGAGGCTACACCTTC. Amino acid sequence: CASKGLGGYTF.

The rearrangement links TRBV27 to TRBJ2-1; possible D gene TRBD1, 5 bases. Trimming removed 0 bases from V and 8 bases from J, with 11 bases in between. The CDR3 is 14 residues long. The germline V gene encodes CDR1 MNHEY and CDR2 SMNVEV (reference sequence). The DNA for the CDR3 is TGTGCCAGCAGTTTATCCGACAGAGGCTATGAGCAGTTCTTC. Translating gives CASSLSDRGYEQFF.

With regard to this clone: The sample contains more than one DNA sequence encoding this CDR3. The chain joins TRBV7-9 to TRBJ1-2, with D unresolved. This CDR3 has 12 residues. Trimming pared 5 bases from V and 3 bases from J, leaving 7 bases between. Germline values: CDR1 SEHNR, CDR2 FQNEAQ (reference sequence). The CDR3 DNA reads TGTGCCAGCAGCCCTCGGGACTATGGCTACACCTTC. Its translation is CASSPRDYGYTF.

The chain joins TRBV10-3 to TRBJ2-3, with 10 bases fitting TRBD2. Germline V lookup: CDR1 ENHRY, CDR2 SYGVKD. Trimming removed 2 bases from V and 4 bases from J; junction bases left unmatched: 12. The CDR3 sequence is 18 residues long. The CDR3 protein is CAISETDEFSGRADTQYF. The CDR3 region has the DNA TGTGCCATCAGTGAGACGGACGAATTCAGCGGGAGGGCAGATACGCAGTATTTT.

The chain joins TRBV28 to TRBJ2-1, with TRBD2 identical over 10 bases. The CDR3 is 14 amino acids. Germline assignment: CDR1 MDHEN and CDR2 SYDVKM. With 6 bases clipped from V and 8 bases from J, the junction kept 7 bases outside the gene matches. Written as DNA, the CDR3 is TGTGCCAGCAGGCCTAGCGGGAGCATCTATGAGCAGTTCTTC. Protein sequence: CASRPSGSIYEQFF.

The chain uses TRBV11-3 and TRBJ1-3; D is ambiguous. V lost 1 base and J lost 4, with 17 bases in between. This CDR3 region has 17 residues. Germline CDR1 is SGHNT and CDR2 is YENEEA. The CDR3 DNA reads as TGTGCCAGCAGCTTAGTTTATGACCCGGGATTCGGAAACACCATATATTTT. Protein product: CASSLVYDPGFGNTIYF.